This T cell receptor (beta chain) was captured by sequencing in a study of identical twins (dated by TCRdb to the mid-2010s). General notes on the study: To test whether fetal clonotypes persist, this study deep-sequenced TCR alpha and beta repertoires from monozygotic twins, from unrelated adults of various ages, and from cord blood. Replicate twin experiments were performed at different times using different library preparation protocols to rule out contamination. Points the paper makes about the study in general: A weaker excess of twin sharing was found in beta out-of-frame sequences because the signal-to-noise ratio was lowered by fewer shared sequences. Fewer insertions were carried by abundant cord blood beta clonotypes, a similar but weaker trend appeared in young adult naive repertoires, and no such trend appeared in memory repertoires. Recombination models systematically underestimated out-of-frame TCR alpha sharing in monozygotic twins but agreed with sharing between unrelated individuals. Compared with coincidental sharing between unrelated individuals, out-of-frame TCR alpha sequences shared between twins had an excess of sequences with low generation probability. Zero-insertion analyses could be partly confounded by invariant T cells such as MAIT and iNKT, although diverse VJ usage argued against such confounding for most clonotypes. Because the same donors could not be followed over many years, the conclusions depended on cross-sectional statistical analysis.

In its sample, this clonotype was seen a few times. No cognate antigen has been identified for it. It has no much larger one-base neighbor in the sample; base qualities were not kept. The library was made by 5' RACE. TCRdb names Illumina HiSeq 2000 as the instrument used. A universal primer binding site was added through template switching, and the final cDNA carried a unique molecular identifier so that TCR cDNA molecules could be counted accurately. Specific primers in the conserved constant-segment region were used to synthesize first-strand cDNA for TCR alpha and beta chains. Each cDNA library was double barcoded, with a SMART-Mk sample barcode plus Illumina barcodes, to control for contamination. TruSeq adapter sequences and Illumina sample barcodes were added in two successive PCR steps. Sequencing of the TCR alpha and beta cDNA libraries was done on the Illumina HiSeq platform using custom primers. The original pipeline was this. Raw reads were processed with MiGEC to extract unique molecular identifiers, and MiXCR was used to determine CDR3 positions. For each individual, recombination models were inferred using an EM algorithm with the repgenHMM and IGoR tools. The tcR package in R was used for shared clonotype analysis, with sharing normalized by the product of cloneset sizes. To study raw recombination free of thymic and clonal selection effects, out-of-frame nonproductive sequences were analyzed. In-frame beta chains were kept once TCRdb had trimmed the public reads at Q25 with fastp and called clones with MiXCR. Rows are combined by CDR3 protein, so each entry shows the most common genes and DNA. None of the V and J calls come from the authors' own analysis; TCRdb made them. In all, the sample holds roughly 1.6 million distinct CDR3 sequences, and about 31% of those were seen once. The ten top clones hold about 0.27% of the sample.

Every donor was a healthy Caucasian. The CDR3 contains 12 residues, cysteine and phenylalanine counted. Only the CDR3 DNA stays, 36 bases, in frame from base 1. The germline V gene yields SNHLY for CDR1 and FYNNEI for CDR2. Relative to germline, V is 6 bases shorter and J is 4 bases shorter, with 8 bases between their ends. The chain is made from TRBV2 and TRBJ2-3, with TRBD2 perhaps the D gene, on 6 matching bases. The sequencing sample was made of cord blood. The TCR originated in a newborn girl in good health. The sequenced DNA is TGTGCCAGCAGGACTAGTCCAGATACGCAGTATTTT. Its product reads: CASRTSPDTQYF. When the CDR3 is completed using the reference TRBV2 and TRBJ2-3 genes on either side, the full variable domain is EPEVTQTPSHQVTQMGQEVILRCVPISNHLYFYWYRQILGQKVEFLVSFYNNEISEKSEIFDDQFSVERPDGSNFTLKIRSTKLEDSAMYFCASRTSPDTQYFGPGTRLTVL.